One and the same sample provided the 30 T cell receptor beta chains below, sequenced in a study of T-cell reconstitution after alpha-beta-depleted transplantation in children. Unique molecular identifiers were incorporated during preparation of the TCRbeta library. TCRdb re-derived calls from the PCR reads in MiXCR, one entry per CDR3 protein. This sample yields 200,000 to 300,000 distinct CDR3 sequences, of which 12% are seen a single time; about 2.6% belongs to the top ten. The specimen was PBMCs from the stem cell graft donor, collected from the stem cell graft. These receptors came from a human donor who donated a stem cell graft to a child with acute lymphoblastic leukemia.

This clonotype was recorded many times. This chain joins TRBV7-8 and TRBJ2-3; D ambiguous. The CDR3 loop spans 12 amino acids. Trimming pared 2 bases from V and 6 bases from J, leaving 6 bases between. Germline CDR1 reads SGHVS; CDR2 reads FQNEAQ. The CDR3 nucleotides are TGTGCCAGCAGCTTACTAGTTGATACGCAGTATTTT. This sequence encodes CASSLLVDTQYF.

In its sample, this clonotype was seen many times. The chain combines TRBV20-1 with TRBJ2-1; no firm D call. The germline V and J ends were trimmed by 3 bases and 1 base, with 16 bases remaining between them. The CDR3 totals 16 residues. The germline gives CDR1 DFQATT, CDR2 SNEGSKA (reference sequence). The CDR3 DNA sequence: TGCAGTGCTAGGACCTCCAGGCACGCTTCCTACAATGAGCAGTTCTTC. Amino acid sequence: CSARTSRHASYNEQFF.

This clonotype has ten or more counts. This chain uses TRBV18 with TRBJ2-1; tentative D call: TRBD2 (6 bases). Per the germline V gene, CDR1 is KGHSH and CDR2 is LQKENI. V lost 7 bases and J 1 base, leaving 11 bases between the germline ends. The CDR3 is made up of 14 amino acids. CDR3 protein: CASYPTRSYNEQFF. CDR3 sequence (DNA): TGTGCCAGCTATCCGACTAGATCCTACAATGAGCAGTTCTTC. Filled out from reference TRBV18 and TRBJ2-1, the complete variable domain reads NAGVMQNPRHLVRRRGQEARLRCSPMKGHSHVYWYRQLPEEGLKFMVYLQKENIIDESGMPKERFSAEFPKEGPSILRIQQVVRGDSAAYFCASYPTRSYNEQFFGPGTRLTVL.

The table lists this clonotype with many counts. The chain uses TRBV5-6 and TRBJ2-7; 9 bases line up with TRBD2. The CDR3 has 15 amino acids. Germline V gene lookup returns CDR1 SGHDT and CDR2 YYEEEE. J was trimmed by 5 bases and V by 2 bases; bases with no gene match: 8. The DNA for the CDR3 is TGTGCCAGCAGCTTTCTTAGCGGGAGTCCCCACGAGCAGTACTTC. Residues: CASSFLSGSPHEQYF.

This clonotype was found a few times. The chain employs TRBV27 and TRBJ1-2; possible D gene TRBD1, 5 bases. Trimming took off 7 bases at V and 8 bases at J, with 20 bases between the two ends. This CDR3 comprises 14 residues. In germline, CDR1 is MNHEY, CDR2 SMNVEV (reference sequence). The CDR3 nucleotides read TGTGCCAGCATGGGTCCCGGGACTACTATGGGCTACACCTTC. Translated, it gives CASMGPGTTMGYTF.

This clonotype was recorded many times. The chain combines TRBV10-3 with TRBJ2-3, with 13 bases aligning to TRBD2. The CDR3 sequence is 16 residues long. Trimming removed 7 bases from V and 3 bases from J; junction bases left unmatched: 7. The germline gives CDR1 ENHRY, CDR2 SYGVKD. In DNA, the CDR3 is TGTGCCATCACCGGAGGACTAGCGGGGGAGACAGATACGCAGTATTTT. The encoded protein is CAITGGLAGETDTQYF.

This clonotype occurred a few times. The chain uses TRBV7-2 and TRBJ1-1; no firm D call. The ends were cut back, 6 bases at V and 10 bases at J, with 18 bases in the middle. Germline lookup yields CDR1 SGHTA and CDR2 FQGNSA. The CDR3 runs to 13 residues. The CDR3: CASSLSTKTAAFF. The CDR3 nucleotides read TGTGCCAGCAGTTTGTCGACCAAGACGGCAGCTTTCTTT.

There are many counts of this clonotype. J is TRBJ2-7 and V is TRBV3-1, with TRBD1 matching 9 bases. This CDR3 is built from 16 residues. Trimming took 1 base from V and 1 from J; bases not matched to a gene: 5. Germline V lookup: CDR1 LGHDT, CDR2 YNNKEL (reference sequence). The chain's CDR3 is CASSQVPQGASYEQYF. The CDR3 DNA sequence: TGTGCCAGCAGCCAAGTTCCACAGGGGGCGTCCTACGAGCAGTACTTC.

This clonotype was seen at least ten times. The gene calls are TRBV12-3 or TRBV12-4 and TRBJ1-1, with D possibly being TRBD1 (5 bases). CDR3 length: 16 amino acids. V was trimmed by 1 base and J by 5 bases, leaving 17 bases between them. The CDR3 sequence is CASSLGVGGRETEAFF. In DNA, the CDR3 is TGTGCCAGCAGTTTAGGAGTCGGGGGAAGGGAGACTGAAGCTTTCTTT.

This clonotype occurred many times. The gene calls are TRBV10-3 and TRBJ1-2; D is undetermined. The CDR3 spans 11 residues. V was shortened by 4 bases and J by 6 bases, with 6 bases between the two germline ends. Germline-derived CDR1 and CDR2 are ENHRY and SYGVKD. The CDR3 region has the DNA TGTGCCATCAGTGTCACGGATGGCTACACCTTC. Encoded protein: CAISVTDGYTF.

As for this clonotype: Since a much larger clone is just one base distant, this may be a read error. The gene calls are TRBV6-5 and TRBJ2-1; 8 bases match TRBD2. The CDR3 is 15 amino acids. CDR1 is MNHEY and CDR2 is SVGAGI in the germline V gene. CDR3 amino acids: CGSSYGAGANNEQFF. In nucleotides, the CDR3 is TGTGGCAGCAGTTACGGAGCGGGGGCGAACAATGAGCAGTTCTTC.

The sample holds many counts of this clonotype. The V call is TRBV5-1, the J call TRBJ2-1, with TRBD2 matching 8 bases. This CDR3 has 16 residues. With V trimmed by 5 bases and J by 4 bases, 11 bases remained unmatched. Germline CDR1 reads SGHRS; CDR2 reads YFSETQ. The CDR3 reads CASSPPAGGIYNEQFF. CDR3 DNA: TGCGCCAGCAGTCCCCCCGCGGGGGGAATTTACAATGAGCAGTTCTTC.

This clonotype was detected many times. V usage is TRBV6-5 and J usage is TRBJ1-5, with a possible D match to TRBD1 (6 bases). This CDR3 contains 14 residues. Germline V CDR1 and CDR2: MNHEY, SVGAGI. Trimming shortened V by 6 bases and J by 7 bases, and 16 bases separated the two germline ends. The CDR3 bases are TGTGCCAGCAGCCAAAACAGGGCACGGCAGCCCCAGCATTTT. Encoded protein: CASSQNRARQPQHF.

This clonotype showed up just once. This may come from a read error, since a much larger clone is one base off. The chain couples TRBV18 to TRBJ2-7, with TRBD1 identical over 7 bases. V lost 9 bases and J lost 3; bases outside the gene matches: 11. Germline V gene data show CDR1 as KGHSH and CDR2 as LQKENI. The CDR3 totals 14 residues. The CDR3 reads CASSKGTDRYEQYF. The CDR3 DNA is TGTGCCAGTTCTAAGGGGACAGATCGCTACGAGCAGTACTTC. The variable domain in full, completed from reference TRBV18 and TRBJ2-7, reads NAGVMQNPRHLVRRRGQEARLRCSPMKGHSHVYWYRQLPEEGLKFMVYLQKENIIDESGMPKERFSAEFPKEGPSILRIQQVVRGDSAAYFCASSKGTDRYEQYFGPGTRLTVT.

V is TRBV19 and J is TRBJ2-6; the match to TRBD2 covers 8 bases. The CDR3 consists of 17 residues. Germline V gene sequence: CDR1 LNHDA, CDR2 SQIVND (reference sequence). V was pared by 5 bases and J by 2 bases, with 8 bases of the junction left unmatched. The CDR3 here is CASSGLRGRTGANVLTF. In DNA form, the CDR3 reads TGTGCCAGTAGTGGGTTACGCGGGAGGACTGGGGCCAACGTCCTGACTTTC. Full variable domain (outside the CDR3, taken from reference TRBV19 and TRBJ2-6): DGGITQSPKYLFRKEGQNVTLSCEQNLNHDAMYWYRQDPGQGLRLIYYSQIVNDFQKGDIAEGYSVSREKKESFPLTVTSAQKNPTAFYLCASSGLRGRTGANVLTFGAGSRLTVL.

This clonotype was seen repeatedly, ten times or more. V usage is TRBV6-1 and J usage is TRBJ1-4, with 7 bases matching TRBD1. The CDR3 sequence is 15 residues long. The germline V gene has CDR1 MNHNS and CDR2 SASEGT. After removal of 8 bases from V and 0 bases from J, the junction contained 6 bases not matched to a gene. CDR3 amino acids: CASRPQGATNEKLFF. The CDR3 DNA reads TGTGCCAGCCGCCCGCAGGGGGCAACTAATGAAAAACTGTTTTTT.

The V and J genes are TRBV6-5 and TRBJ1-1; 10 nucleotides agree with TRBD1. CDR1 and CDR2 (germline): MNHEY, SVGAGI. There are 15 residues in the CDR3. V lost 0 bases, J lost 5 bases, and 3 bases stayed unmatched. The CDR3 nucleotides are TGTGCCAGCAGTTACTCAACGGGACAGGGGACTGAAGCTTTCTTT. This encodes CASSYSTGQGTEAFF.

This clonotype has at least ten counts. The J gene is TRBJ1-4, the V gene TRBV12-3 or TRBV12-4; a weak D match, TRBD1 (5 bases). The CDR3 length is 14 residues. Between the trimmed V and J ends, which lost 3 bases and 7 bases, there was a span of 12 bases. CDR3 sequence reads: CASSFMGGAEKLFF. The CDR3 bases are TGTGCCAGCAGTTTCATGGGAGGGGCTGAAAAACTGTTTTTT.

In this sample, this clonotype turned up many times. The chain links TRBV4-2 to TRBJ2-1, with 8 bases matching TRBD1. V was pared by 0 bases and J by 2 bases, with 3 bases of the junction left unmatched. The CDR3 has 16 residues. Germline V gene sequence: CDR1 LGHNA, CDR2 YNFKEQ. CDR3 coding DNA: TGTGCCAGCAGCCAAGATCAGACAGGGGCCTACAATGAGCAGTTCTTC. Translating it yields CASSQDQTGAYNEQFF.

This clonotype was found many times. This sequence joins TRBV7-9 and TRBJ1-2; D is uncertain. This CDR3 comprises 16 residues. The V end lost 6 bases, the J end lost 4 bases, and 21 bases lay between the germline ends. The germline gives CDR1 SEHNR, CDR2 FQNEAQ (reference sequence). CDR3 protein: CASSPLTSTKVYGYTF. DNA of the CDR3: TGTGCCAGCAGTCCCCTGACGTCGACCAAGGTCTATGGCTACACCTTC.

This clonotype was recorded at least ten times. The rearrangement joins TRBV28 to TRBJ2-1, with unresolved D. This CDR3 comprises 13 residues. Germline CDR1 is MDHEN and CDR2 is SYDVKM. V lost 6 bases to trimming and J lost 5 bases, with 11 bases between them. The CDR3 loop is CASRSGSHNEQFF. In DNA, the CDR3 is TGTGCCAGCAGGTCAGGATCTCACAATGAGCAGTTCTTC.

This clonotype was found many times. This chain uses TRBV5-1 with TRBJ2-7, with a weak D call TRBD1 (6 bases). Germline loops: CDR1 SGHRS, CDR2 YFSETQ. CDR3 length: 16 residues. V lost 3 bases, J lost 1 base, and 17 bases lay in between. The CDR3, as DNA: TGCGCCAGCAGCTATACAGGGCCCCGTGGGTCCTACGAGCAGTACTTC. The encoded protein is CASSYTGPRGSYEQYF.

This clonotype was detected many times. The V call is TRBV7-9, the J call TRBJ1-6; D uncertain. Trimming cost V 3 bases and J 0 bases, with 9 bases left between them. CDR3 length: 16 amino acids. Looked up from germline, CDR1 is SEHNR and CDR2 is FQNEAQ (reference sequence). The CDR3 loop is CASSFPASSYNSPLHF. The CDR3 DNA reads as TGTGCCAGCAGCTTTCCAGCCAGCTCCTATAATTCACCCCTCCACTTT.

In its sample, this clonotype was seen many times. The rearrangement joins TRBV29-1 to TRBJ1-1; D call uncertain. V gave up 1 base and J gave up 6 bases, with 3 bases separating them. Germline V gene data show CDR1 as SQVTM and CDR2 as ANQGSEA. The CDR3 length is 10 residues. CDR3 protein: CSVEVSEAFF. In DNA form, the CDR3 reads TGCAGCGTTGAAGTTTCTGAAGCTTTCTTT.

Ten or more counts support this clonotype. V usage is TRBV19 and J usage is TRBJ2-1; D call uncertain. The CDR3 has 15 amino acids. CDR1 is LNHDA and CDR2 is SQIVND in the germline V gene (reference sequence). Between the trimmed V and J ends, which lost 1 base and 2 bases, there was a span of 9 bases. The CDR3 sequence is CASSIAAGPYNEQFF. The CDR3 DNA is TGTGCCAGTAGTATAGCGGCCGGCCCCTACAATGAGCAGTTCTTC.

Ten or more counts support this clonotype. This chain connects TRBV7-9 to TRBJ1-4; no firm D call. V lost 7 bases and J lost 4, with 16 bases in between. This CDR3 comprises 15 residues. In germline, CDR1 is SEHNR, CDR2 FQNEAQ (reference sequence). The CDR3 region has the DNA TGTGCCAGCAACCCCTCGGGAGGGTTTAATGAAAAACTGTTTTTT. Its protein is CASNPSGGFNEKLFF.

This clonotype was seen ten or more times. V is TRBV5-6 and J is TRBJ2-2, with D possibly TRBD2 on 5 matching bases. The V gene's germline CDR1 is SGHDT and CDR2 YYEEEE. Trimming removed 3 bases at V and 1 base at J, with 16 bases between. This CDR3 has 17 amino acids. The DNA for the CDR3 is TGTGCCAGCAGCTACCCTTTCGGGGTTGGGAACACCGGGGAGCTGTTTTTT. It is translated as CASSYPFGVGNTGELFF.

Many counts were recorded for this clonotype. The CDR3 DNA reads TGCAGCGTTGATCTGTTAGACGGGATCGGCTACACCTTC. It encodes CSVDLLDGIGYTF. J is TRBJ1-2 and V is TRBV29-1; D is uncertain. The CDR3 totals 13 residues. V was shortened by 3 bases and J by 8 bases, with 16 bases between the two germline ends. Germline V gene sequence: CDR1 SQVTM, CDR2 ANQGSEA. Full variable domain (missing parts from reference TRBV29-1 and TRBJ1-2): SAVISQKPSRDICQRGTSLTIQCQVDSQVTMMFWYRQQPGQSLTLIATANQGSEATYESGFVIDKFPISRPNLTFSTLTVSNMSPEDSSIYLCSVDLLDGIGYTFGSGTRLTVV.

This clonotype came up many times. The V call is TRBV7-9, the J call TRBJ1-2; D gene ambiguous. Trimming took off 5 bases at V and 7 bases at J, with 17 bases between the two ends. CDR1 and CDR2 from the germline V gene are SEHNR and FQNEAQ (reference sequence). There are 14 residues in the CDR3. This chain's CDR3 is CASSRGPREGGYTF. CDR3 DNA sequence: TGTGCCAGCAGCCGCGGGCCGCGAGAGGGTGGCTACACCTTC.

This chain joins TRBV20-1 and TRBJ1-5; no reliable D call. The germline gives CDR1 DFQATT, CDR2 SNEGSKA (reference sequence). V was clipped by 0 bases and J by 4 bases, with 4 bases between them. The CDR3 runs to 12 residues. CDR3 residues: CSARDLNQPQHF. In nucleotides, the CDR3 is TGCAGTGCTAGAGATCTAAATCAGCCCCAGCATTTT.